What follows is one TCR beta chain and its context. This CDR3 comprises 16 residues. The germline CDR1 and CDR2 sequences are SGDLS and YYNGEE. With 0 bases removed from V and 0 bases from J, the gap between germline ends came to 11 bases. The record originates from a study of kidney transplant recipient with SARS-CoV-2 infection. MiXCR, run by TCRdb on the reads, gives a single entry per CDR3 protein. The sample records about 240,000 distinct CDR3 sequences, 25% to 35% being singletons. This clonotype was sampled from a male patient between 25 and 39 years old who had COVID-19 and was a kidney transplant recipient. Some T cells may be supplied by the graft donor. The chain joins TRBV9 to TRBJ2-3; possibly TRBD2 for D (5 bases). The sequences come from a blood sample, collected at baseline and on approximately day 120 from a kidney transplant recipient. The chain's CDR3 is CASSVDGGGSTDTQYF. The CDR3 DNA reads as TGTGCCAGCAGCGTAGACGGAGGAGGTAGCACAGATACGCAGTATTTT.